The table lists the clone carrying this T cell receptor beta chain with a few counts. Its antigen is not identified. Trimming removed 6 bases from V and 2 bases from J, with 13 bases in between. The CDR3 sequence is 14 residues long. The germline V gene has CDR1 SEHNR and CDR2 FQNEAQ (reference sequence). The sample comes from a study of T cell repertoires in ileal Crohn's disease. Overall study: Surgery for a complication: stricturing in roughly 60%, penetrating in 39%. Study results and limitations: All patients with clonality above 26.8% had endoscopic recurrence.

The repertoire was sequenced with immunoSEQ multiplex PCR; TCRdb's copy has only in-frame clones and lacks some. The sample holds about 8,200 clones, over 70% seen once. The sample consisted of ileal tissue. The gene calls are TRBV7-9 and TRBJ2-5; D is possibly TRBD2 (5 bases). The source is an adult with Crohn's disease. This chain's CDR3 is CASSMSGGQETQYF. CDR3 nucleotides: TGTGCCAGCAGTATGAGCGGCGGACAAGAGACCCAGTACTTC.